This entry lists 25 T cell receptor beta chains sequenced from one sample in a study of cytomegalovirus exposure and HLA in healthy donors. PCR primers comprised 60 Vbeta and 13 Jbeta primers. Here immunoSEQ multiplex PCR was the method, and the copy in TCRdb shows in-frame clones only, minus some. This table holds 150,000 to 200,000 clones, 70% to 80% found once. The sequenced sample was PBMCs. These receptors all come from a man in his late teens or twenties in good health and CMV-seronegative.

J is TRBJ2-3 and V is TRBV5-1; TRBD2 matches 7 bases. The CDR3 length is 17 residues. Per the germline V gene, CDR1 is SGHRS and CDR2 is YFSETQ. Trimming cost V 8 bases and J 0 bases; bases outside gene matches: 15. The CDR3 protein is CASSRLGGGTSTDTQYF. The CDR3 DNA reads TGCGCCAGTTCCAGACTAGGCGGGGGAACTAGCACAGATACGCAGTATTTT.

The chain recombines TRBV6-5 with TRBJ2-2, with 7 bases aligning to TRBD1. Trimming removed 9 bases from V and 0 bases from J; junction bases left unmatched: 4. CDR1 MNHEY and CDR2 SVGAGI come from the germline V gene. The CDR3 is 14 amino acids. The DNA of the CDR3 is TGTGCCAGTAGGACAGGACCGAACACCGGGGAGCTGTTTTTT. Amino acid sequence: CASRTGPNTGELFF.

The chain couples TRBV30 to TRBJ2-5; TRBD2 is a possible D gene (6 bases). Germline assignment: CDR1 GTSNPN and CDR2 SVGIG (reference sequence). Trimming stripped 0 bases from V and 9 bases from J, with 11 bases between. The CDR3 is 12 residues long. In DNA form, the CDR3 reads TGTGCCTGGAGTGTCCCTCCGGGGGCCCAGTACTTC. Its translation: CAWSVPPGAQYF.

This clone occurred once. The chain has TRBV6-1 and TRBJ1-5, with a weak D call TRBD1 (5 bases). The CDR3 has 14 amino acids. V was trimmed by 2 bases and J by 5 bases, leaving 10 bases between them. In germline, CDR1 is MNHNS, CDR2 SASEGT. DNA of the CDR3: TGTGCCAGCAGTGAATGGGGCAGTGATCAGCCCCAGCATTTT. It translates to CASSEWGSDQPQHF.

V usage is TRBV30 and J usage is TRBJ1-4, with a possible D match to TRBD1 (5 bases). CDR3 length equals 15 residues. Trimming cost V 4 bases and J 8 bases, with 20 bases left between them. The germline gives CDR1 GTSNPN, CDR2 SVGIG (reference sequence). CDR3 region: CAWTARRTGGEKLFF. The CDR3 DNA reads TGTGCCTGGACCGCCAGACGGACGGGGGGGGAAAAACTGTTTTTT.

The gene calls are TRBV19 and TRBJ2-7; a possible D gene is TRBD1 (5 bases). CDR1 and CDR2 (germline): LNHDA, SQIVND (reference sequence). The CDR3 spans 16 residues. The V gene lost 5 bases and the J gene lost 7 bases, with 24 bases spanning the gap. CDR3 protein: CASSPLTGWMVREQYF. The CDR3 DNA sequence: TGTGCCAGTAGTCCCCTCACAGGTTGGATGGTGCGGGAGCAGTACTTC.

J is TRBJ2-2 and V is TRBV11-1; TRBD1 might be the D (6 bases). This CDR3 spans 15 amino acids. V gave up 3 bases and J gave up 0 bases, with 8 bases separating them. The V gene's germline CDR1 is SGHAT and CDR2 FQDESV (reference sequence). CDR3 amino acids: CASSFGTTNTGELFF. DNA for the CDR3: TGTGCCAGCAGCTTCGGGACAACGAACACCGGGGAGCTGTTTTTT.

CDR3 in amino acids: CASGSAGFVGQETQYF. In nucleotides, the CDR3 is TGTGCTAGTGGTTCGGCAGGGTTCGTGGGGCAAGAGACCCAGTACTTC. The chain employs TRBV12-5 and TRBJ2-5, with a tentative D call TRBD1 (5 bases). The CDR3 contains 16 residues. The ends were cut back, 4 bases at V and 2 bases at J, with 17 bases in the middle. CDR1 and CDR2 from the germline V gene are LGHNT and FRNRAP.

This clone showed up many times. Additional DNA sequences in this sample encode the identical CDR3. The chain recombines TRBV7-9 with TRBJ1-2, with D possibly being TRBD1 (5 bases). Germline loops: CDR1 SEHNR, CDR2 FQNEAQ (reference sequence). This CDR3 comprises 12 residues. Trimming took 5 bases from V and 6 from J, leaving 10 bases between them. The CDR3 loop reads CASSVQGDGYTF. CDR3 nucleotides: TGTGCCAGCAGCGTGCAAGGGGATGGCTACACCTTC.

The genes are TRBV11-3 and TRBJ2-7; unclear D gene. The germline V and J ends were trimmed by 5 bases and 5 bases, with 10 bases remaining between them. The CDR3 contains 12 residues. The germline CDR1 and CDR2 sequences are SGHNT and YENEEA. CDR3 nucleotide sequence: TGTGCCAGCAGCCACGGGTGGGACGAGCAGTACTTC. Its protein is CASSHGWDEQYF.

The chain recombines TRBV2 with TRBJ2-1; 7 positions agree with TRBD2. This CDR3 comprises 14 residues. V was pared by 2 bases and J by 8 bases, with 6 bases of the junction left unmatched. Looked up from germline, CDR1 is SNHLY and CDR2 is FYNNEI. Here the CDR3 reads CASSESGAQDEQFF. In DNA form, the CDR3 reads TGTGCCAGCAGTGAAAGCGGGGCCCAGGATGAGCAGTTCTTC.

This clone showed up just once. This chain connects TRBV2 to TRBJ1-2, with TRBD1 matching 9 bases. The trim removed 7 bases at V and 7 bases at J, leaving 7 bases unmatched. The CDR3 has 13 amino acids. CDR1 is SNHLY, CDR2 FYNNEI, per germline. Here the CDR3 DNA reads TGTGCCAGCAAGGACAGGGGTGGTTCTGGCTACACCTTC. As protein: CASKDRGGSGYTF.

The V and J genes are TRBV13 and TRBJ2-3, with 7 bases aligning to TRBD1. From germline, CDR1 is PRHDT and CDR2 FYEKMQ (reference sequence). CDR3 size: 15 residues. V gave up 4 bases and J gave up 0 bases; unmatched junction bases: 4. The chain's CDR3 is CASSWGTASTDTQYF. The DNA of the CDR3 is TGTGCCAGCAGCTGGGGGACAGCAAGCACAGATACGCAGTATTTT.

The rearrangement links TRBV9 to TRBJ2-3; 9 bases fit TRBD2. Per germline, CDR1 SGDLS and CDR2 YYNGEE. This CDR3 has 19 amino acids. The ends lost 4 bases at V and 0 bases at J; junction bases unmatched: 15. The CDR3 bases are TGTGCCAGCAGCCCTCAAACCCGAGTAGCGGGGGCTAGCACAGATACGCAGTATTTT. This sequence encodes CASSPQTRVAGASTDTQYF.

This chain uses TRBV5-4 with TRBJ2-7, with a weak D call TRBD1 (7 bases). Germline CDR1 SGHNT, CDR2 YYREEE (reference sequence). CDR3 size: 14 residues. Trimming left V 2 bases short and J 6 bases short, with 15 bases between. The CDR3 reads CASSFKTGRSEQYF. The CDR3 nucleotides read TGTGCCAGCAGCTTTAAGACAGGGAGGAGCGAGCAGTACTTC.

This clone was counted between two and nine times. The CDR3, as DNA: TGTGCCAGCAGCTTGTCGGGGACTAGCGGGAGGGCCGGGGAGACCCAGTACTTC. Residues: CASSLSGTSGRAGETQYF. J is TRBJ2-5 and V is TRBV5-4; 16 positions match TRBD2. Trimming removed 1 base from V and 5 bases from J; junction bases left unmatched: 8. CDR3 size: 18 residues. The germline CDR1 and CDR2 sequences are SGHNT and YYREEE (reference sequence).

Here the CDR3 DNA reads TGTGCCAGCAGCCAAGAAACCGGCGGGGGGGCGCAGACCCAGTACTTC. This sequence encodes CASSQETGGGAQTQYF. The chain employs TRBV4-2 and TRBJ2-5, with 9 bases matching TRBD2. Looked up from germline, CDR1 is LGHNA and CDR2 is YNFKEQ. CDR3 length equals 16 residues. V gave up 0 bases and J gave up 6 bases; unmatched junction bases: 8.

The chain joins TRBV7-9 to TRBJ2-3; a weak D match, TRBD2 (5 bases). CDR3 length equals 13 residues. The germline CDR1 and CDR2 sequences are SEHNR and FQNEAQ (reference sequence). V gave up 11 bases and J gave up 2 bases, with 14 bases separating them. CDR3 DNA sequence: TGTGCCGGACGACTACAACACACAGATACGCAGTATTTT. It yields the protein CAGRLQHTDTQYF. The variable domain in full, with the rest retrieved from reference TRBV7-9 and TRBJ2-3, is DTGVSQNPRHKITKRGQNVTFRCDPISEHNRLYWYRQTLGQGPEFLTYFQNEAQLEKSRLLSDRFSAERPKGSFSTLEIQRTEQGDSAMYLCAGRLQHTDTQYFGPGTRLTVL.

This clone showed up just once. The rearrangement uses TRBV11-3 and TRBJ1-1; TRBD1 matches 9 bases. V was pared by 4 bases and J by 11 bases, with 8 bases of the junction left unmatched. Germline V gene sequence: CDR1 SGHNT, CDR2 YENEEA. The CDR3 is made up of 13 amino acids. CDR3 DNA: TGTGCCAGCAGCTCTACAGGGGGCGCGAGGGCTTTCTTT. It codes for CASSSTGGARAFF. Full variable domain (rest looked up from reference TRBV11-3 and TRBJ1-1): EAGVVQSPRYKIIEKKQPVAFWCNPISGHNTLYWYLQNLGQGPELLIRYENEEAVDDSQLPKDRFSAERLKGVDSTLKIQPAELGDSAVYLCASSSTGGARAFFGQGTRLTVV.

This clone has a handful of counts. This sequence joins TRBV19 and TRBJ1-5, with a tentative D call TRBD1 (6 bases). CDR3 size: 14 residues. Trimming removed 5 bases at V and 9 bases at J, with 17 bases between. CDR1 is LNHDA, CDR2 SQIVND, per germline (reference sequence). In DNA, the CDR3 is TGTGCCAGTAGTGGGCACAGGGCCGCGGGGCCCCAGCATTTT. It translates to CASSGHRAAGPQHF. Together with reference TRBV19 and TRBJ1-5, the CDR3 gives the full variable domain: DGGITQSPKYLFRKEGQNVTLSCEQNLNHDAMYWYRQDPGQGLRLIYYSQIVNDFQKGDIAEGYSVSREKKESFPLTVTSAQKNPTAFYLCASSGHRAAGPQHFGDGTRLSIL.

This sequence joins TRBV25-1 and TRBJ1-6; TRBD1 matches 8 bases. Germline loops: CDR1 MGHDK, CDR2 SYGVNS. V dropped 7 bases and J dropped 9; count of bases not matched to a gene: 8. This CDR3 is 14 amino acids long. CDR3 sequence: CASKGQGRGSPLHF. The CDR3 DNA sequence: TGTGCCAGCAAAGGACAGGGCCGCGGTTCACCCCTCCACTTT.

This clone was seen just once. This chain uses TRBV6-6 with TRBJ2-7, with 8 bases that match TRBD2. The junction had 10 bases not matched to a gene; V was cut back by 10 bases and J by 5 bases. Per the germline V gene, CDR1 is MNHNY and CDR2 is SVGAGI (reference sequence). This CDR3 has 13 residues. CDR3 nucleotide sequence: TGTGCCACCTATAGCGGGGTACTCCACGAGCAGTACTTC. As protein: CATYSGVLHEQYF.

The chain links TRBV6-5 to TRBJ2-3; TRBD2 aligns across 9 bases. The CDR3 extends over 14 amino acids. The germline CDR1 and CDR2 sequences are MNHEY and SVGAGI. V shed 6 bases and J 10 bases; nucleotides not matched to a gene: 11. CDR3 nucleotide sequence: TGTGCCAGCAGAAGAGGCGGGAGGGCCGGGGCGCAGTATTTT. Its protein is CASRRGGRAGAQYF.

The gene calls are TRBV27 and TRBJ2-3, with D hard to call. V was shortened by 5 bases and J by 7 bases, with 7 bases between the two germline ends. Germline V gene sequence: CDR1 MNHEY, CDR2 SMNVEV (reference sequence). The CDR3 extends over 11 amino acids. The DNA for the CDR3 is TGTGCCAGCAGTCTGAGGAATACGCAGTATTTT. Its translation: CASSLRNTQYF.

The J gene is TRBJ1-3, the V gene TRBV6-1; no reliable D call. Germline V CDR1 and CDR2: MNHNS, SASEGT. This CDR3 spans 15 amino acids. Trimming left V 8 bases short and J 0 bases short, with 14 bases between. The CDR3 protein is CASGEGAPSGNTIYF. In DNA form, the CDR3 reads TGTGCCAGCGGGGAGGGAGCCCCCTCTGGAAACACCATATATTTT.